Listed below are T cell receptor beta chains from one sample, sequenced in a study of tumor and adjacent non-tumor tissue in lung cancer. TCRdb processed the multiplex PCR reads anew with MiXCR; each CDR3 protein has one entry. Here the sample spans more than 120,000 distinct CDR3 sequences, approximately 64% being singletons. The specimen sequenced was lung tumor tissue. The receptor set was obtained from a man aged 55 to 70 with small cell lung cancer. Each CDR3 is given with its conserved first and last residue. A D gene is named only where the DNA matches it firmly. Size values are once, few and many counts, or a class for expanded clones, and some rows have none.

d_gene	abundance	v_gene	j_gene	CDR3aa	CDR3nt
NA	NA	TRBV11-3	TRBJ2-5	CASSLGYLGQTRYF	TGTGCCAGCAGCTTAGGTTACCTCGGGCAGACCCGGTACTTC
NA	few	TRBV6-1	TRBJ2-2	CASSGRRQGYTGELFF	TGTGCCAGCAGTGGACGACGGCAGGGATACACCGGGGAGCTGTTTTTT
NA	few	TRBV5-5	TRBJ1-1	CASGGASPGTEAFF	TGTGCCAGCGGGGGGGCCTCCCCGGGCACTGAAGCTTTCTTT
TRBD1	many	TRBV6-6	TRBJ2-1	CASSFGQGVGNEQFF	TGTGCCAGCAGTTTTGGACAGGGGGTTGGAAATGAGCAGTTCTTC
NA	NA	TRBV29-1	TRBJ1-1	CSVERQIIMNTEAFF	TGCAGCGTTGAACGACAGATTATCATGAACACTGAAGCTTTCTTT
TRBD2	many	TRBV20-1	TRBJ2-3	CSAIKLAGFGGHTDTQYF	TGCAGTGCTATAAAACTAGCGGGATTTGGGGGGCACACAGATACGCAGTATTTT
NA	NA	TRBV7-2	TRBJ2-2	CASSLVLASPGELFF	TGTGCCAGCAGCTTAGTTCTTGCATCCCCCGGGGAGCTGTTTTTT
NA	NA	TRBV20-1	TRBJ1-5	CSARTVPGQPHHF	TGCAGTGCTAGGACAGTCCCCGGTCAGCCCCACCATTTT
TRBD2	NA	TRBV20-1	TRBJ2-7	CSAQRRAGGPAVQYF	TGCAGTGCCCAGAGGAGGGCGGGAGGACCGGCCGTGCAGTACTTC
TRBD1	NA	TRBV20-1	TRBJ2-7	CSARPTGAYEQHF	TGCAGTGCTAGACCGACAGGGGCTTACGAGCAGCACTTC
TRBD1	NA	TRBV6-5	TRBJ2-1	CASSYAGQALNEQFF	TGTGCCAGCAGTTACGCGGGACAGGCCCTTAATGAGCAGTTCTTC
NA	NA	TRBV28	TRBJ2-1	CASSPSRGLATEQFF	TGTGCCAGCAGCCCATCACGCGGTTTGGCAACAGAGCAGTTCTTC
NA	NA	TRBV11-2	TRBJ2-1	CASSLAAETSYNEQFF	TGTGCTAGTAGCTTAGCGGCGGAGACCTCCTACAATGAGCAGTTCTTC
NA	few	TRBV20-1	TRBJ1-1	CSARSVDLLANTEAFF	TGCAGTGCTAGATCGGTCGACCTCTTAGCGAACACTGAAGCTTTCTTT
NA	NA	TRBV20-1	TRBJ2-7	CCASMASSEQYF	TGCTGTGCTAGTATGGCATCCTCCGAGCAGTACTTC
TRBD1	medium-sized	TRBV30	TRBJ2-4	CAWSAGTGRAKNIQYF	TGTGCCTGGAGTGCGGGGACAGGGAGAGCCAAAAACATTCAGTACTTC
NA	many	TRBV20-1	TRBJ2-1	CSGSGNNEQFF	TGCAGTGGAAGCGGAAACAATGAGCAGTTCTTC
TRBD1	few	TRBV4-1	TRBJ2-6	CASSPAPGQAPPGANVLTF	TGCGCCAGCAGCCCTGCCCCAGGACAGGCTCCCCCCGGGGCCAACGTCCTGACTTTC
TRBD1	many	TRBV6-5	TRBJ1-2	CASKLQGVGDGYTF	TGTGCCAGCAAACTACAGGGGGTAGGGGACGGCTACACCTTC
TRBD1	NA	TRBV5-1	TRBJ1-4	CASSFWTGAAATNEKLFF	TGCGCCAGCAGCTTTTGGACAGGGGCCGCTGCAACTAATGAAAAACTGTTTTTT
NA	NA	TRBV11-2	TRBJ2-1	CASNSGQIHNEMFF	TGTGCCAGCAACTCAGGACAGATCCACAATGAGATGTTCTTC
NA	NA	TRBV6-1	TRBJ1-5	CVNRAQGNLIPQHF	TGTGTCAACAGAGCACAGGGAAACCTCATACCCCAGCATTTT
NA	NA	TRBV28	TRBJ1-3	CASSFIRVPVLYF	TGTGCCAGCAGTTTTATCCGCGTTCCCGTCTTATATTTT
NA	once	TRBV24-1	TRBJ2-1	CATSVAGEETQFF	TGTGCCACCAGTGTTGCGGGCGAAGAGACCCAGTTCTTC
NA	NA	TRBV20-1	TRBJ2-1	CSIRGPLSEQFF	TGCAGTATTAGAGGACCCTTAAGTGAGCAGTTCTTC
NA	NA	TRBV20-1	TRBJ2-1	CSAQALEGRGYNEQFF	TGCAGCGCCCAGGCTTTGGAGGGGAGGGGGTACAATGAGCAGTTCTTC
TRBD1	NA	TRBV6-5	TRBJ1-4	CASSLTGCLGEKLSF	TGTGCCAGCAGTCTGACAGGGTGCTTGGGGGAAAAACTGTCTTTC
NA	many	TRBV6-1	TRBJ1-5	CASSEGTRWHQPQHF	TGTGCCAGCAGTGAAGGTACTCGGTGGCATCAGCCCCAGCATTTT
NA	many	TRBV20-1	TRBJ2-7	CSARVRGRTELERISYEQYF	TGCAGTGCTAGAGTACGGGGGCGGACAGAGCTGGAGCGAATCTCCTACGAGCAGTACTTC
NA	few	TRBV5-6	TRBJ2-7	CASSSQGHEQYF	TGTGCCAGCAGCTCTCAGGGGCACGAGCAGTACTTC
NA	many	TRBV5-6	TRBJ2-5	CASSLGPDQETQYF	TGTGCCAGCAGCTTGGGGCCCGACCAAGAGACCCAGTACTTC
NA	NA	TRBV11-2	TRBJ2-5	CASSLTRGLETQSF	TGTGCCAGCAGCCTAACCCGGGGTTTAGAGACTCAGTCCTTC
TRBD2	NA	TRBV5-1	TRBJ2-5	CASSPLAGRETQYF	TGCGCCAGCAGCCCGTTAGCGGGTAGAGAGACCCAGTACTTC
NA	NA	TRBV11-2	TRBJ1-1	CASSYTWRGEASF	TGTGCCAGCAGCTACACATGGAGGGGTGAAGCTTCCTTT
NA	NA	TRBV4-2	TRBJ2-7	CASSQEGRERYF	TGTGCCAGCAGCCAAGAAGGTAGGGAGCGGTATTTC
NA	NA	TRBV4-2	TRBJ1-3	CASDQVDRLGSGNTIYF	TGTGCCAGCGACCAAGTTGACAGGCTGGGATCTGGAAACACCATATATTTT
NA	many	TRBV20-1	TRBJ1-5	CSARVAENQPQHF	TGCAGTGCTAGAGTGGCAGAGAATCAGCCCCAGCATTTT
NA	few	TRBV7-8	TRBJ2-7	CASSWDANSYEQYF	TGTGCCAGCAGCTGGGACGCCAACTCCTACGAGCAGTACTTC
TRBD1	NA	TRBV11-1	TRBJ2-2	CASSSADRVDTGELFF	TGTGCCAGCAGCTCAGCAGACAGGGTAGACACCGGGGAGCTGTTTTTT
TRBD1	medium-sized	TRBV20-1	TRBJ2-2	CSARDRRTGVYTGELFF	TGCAGTGCTAGAGATCGGAGGACAGGGGTTTACACCGGGGAGCTGTTTTTT
TRBD2	NA	TRBV29-1	TRBJ2-1	CGVALAAINERFF	TGCGGCGTTGCACTAGCGGCTATCAATGAGCGGTTCTTC
TRBD1	NA	TRBV20-1	TRBJ2-7	CSGRTGQAYEHYF	TGCAGTGGAAGGACAGGGCAAGCCTACGAGCACTACTTC
NA	NA	TRBV20-1	TRBJ2-1	CSADRKRISSYNEQFF	TGCAGTGCAGACCGAAAGCGGATCAGCTCCTACAATGAGCAGTTCTTC
NA	NA	TRBV11-2	TRBJ2-5	CASSPRNGSRETRYF	TGCGCCAGCAGCCCCCGTAACGGGAGCAGGGAGACCCGGTACTTC
NA	NA	TRBV28	TRBJ1-1	CASSASGDQGNTEAFF	TGTGCCAGCAGTGCAAGCGGCGATCAGGGTAACACTGAAGCTTTCTTT
NA	NA	TRBV6-1	TRBJ2-2	CASSEDHSMQAGELFF	TGTGCCAGCAGTGAAGACCATAGCATGCAGGCCGGGGAGCTGTTTTTT
TRBD2	NA	TRBV29-1	TRBJ2-1	CSARQMAGGENEQFF	TGCAGCGCCCGTCAGATGGCGGGAGGGGAAAATGAGCAGTTCTTC
TRBD2	few	TRBV28	TRBJ2-3	CASRKTSGRTDTQYF	TGTGCCAGCAGGAAGACTAGCGGTCGCACAGATACGCAGTATTTT